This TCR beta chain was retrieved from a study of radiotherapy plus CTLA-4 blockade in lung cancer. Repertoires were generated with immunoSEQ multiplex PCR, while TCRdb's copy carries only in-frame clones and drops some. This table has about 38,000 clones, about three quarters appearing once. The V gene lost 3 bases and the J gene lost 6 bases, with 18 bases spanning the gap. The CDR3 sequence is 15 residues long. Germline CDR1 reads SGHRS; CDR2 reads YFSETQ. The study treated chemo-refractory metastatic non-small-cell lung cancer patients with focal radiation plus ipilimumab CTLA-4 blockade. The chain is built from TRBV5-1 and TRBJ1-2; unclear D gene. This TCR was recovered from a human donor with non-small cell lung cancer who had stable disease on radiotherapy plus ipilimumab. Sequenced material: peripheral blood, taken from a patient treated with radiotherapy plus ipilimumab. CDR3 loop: CASSSDTLTDDGYTF. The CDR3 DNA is TGCGCCAGCAGCTCCGACACCTTAACGGATGATGGCTACACCTTC.